The source of this T cell receptor beta chain is a study of CD8 T cells in Susac syndrome. RNA amounts of roughly 0.45 to 1 ug underwent reverse transcription with random hexamers. Amplification of TCR beta CDR3 spanned 54 Vbeta and 13 Jbeta via immunoSEQ multiplex PCR. MiXCR was run by TCRdb on the immunoSEQ multiplex PCR reads, yielding one entry per CDR3 protein. The profile covers more than 100,000 distinct CDR3 sequences, with around 80% appearing a single time and around 0.51% taken by the ten largest. TCR beta sequencing was performed on blood CD8+ and CD4+ T cells. V was shortened by 4 bases and J by 3 bases, with 11 bases between the two germline ends. The V gene's germline CDR1 is SGHNT and CDR2 YYREEE (reference sequence). The CDR3 consists of 13 residues.

The rearrangement uses TRBV5-4 and TRBJ2-7, with D perhaps assigned TRBD1 or TRBD2 (5 bases each). The sequence was collected from a human donor with multiple sclerosis. The sample was CD8+ T cells from PBMCs. Here the CDR3 DNA reads TGTGCCAGCAGCGCCGGGACGAGCTACGAGCAGTACTTC. The encoded protein is CASSAGTSYEQYF.